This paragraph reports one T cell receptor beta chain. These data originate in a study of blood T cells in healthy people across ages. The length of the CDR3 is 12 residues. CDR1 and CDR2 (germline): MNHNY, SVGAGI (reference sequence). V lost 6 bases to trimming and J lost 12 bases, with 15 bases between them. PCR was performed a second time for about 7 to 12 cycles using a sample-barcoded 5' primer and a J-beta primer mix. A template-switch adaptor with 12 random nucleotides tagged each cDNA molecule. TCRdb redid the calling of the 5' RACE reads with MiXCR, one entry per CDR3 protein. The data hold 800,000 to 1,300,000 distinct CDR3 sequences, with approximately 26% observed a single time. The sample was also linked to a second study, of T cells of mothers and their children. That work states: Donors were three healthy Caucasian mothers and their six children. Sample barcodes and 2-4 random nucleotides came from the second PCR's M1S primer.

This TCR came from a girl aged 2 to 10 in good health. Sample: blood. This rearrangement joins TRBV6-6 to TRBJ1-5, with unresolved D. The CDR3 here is CASSPPTDHQHF. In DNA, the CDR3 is TGTGCCAGCAGCCCACCGACGGACCACCAGCATTTT.